The 6 T cell receptor beta chains listed next were all sequenced from one sample in a study of OX40 agonist ivuxolimab in advanced cancers. Library prep was done by the immunoSEQ multiplex PCR assay. What TCRdb holds here is the immuneACCESS table cut down to in-frame rearrangements. Part of the clones is not present; checked against another copy, under half of the missing clones reflect an unresolved V gene, and the others are unexplained. The sample includes some 78,000 clones, with around 87% observed a single time. 0.99% of the sample comes from the top ten. Sample: CD4+ or CD8+ T cells sorted from blood, taken in a trial of the OX40 agonist ivuxolimab. All receptors derive from an adult with an advanced solid tumor such as melanoma, head and neck, liver or kidney cancer.

The chain recombines TRBV6-6 with TRBJ2-7; 8 bases are shared with TRBD1. Germline CDR1 is MNHNY and CDR2 is SVGAGI (reference sequence). This CDR3 comprises 16 residues. V lost 9 bases and J lost 4; bases outside the gene matches: 17. CDR3 DNA sequence: TGTGCCAGACCACACCCGGGACAGGAGGTTGGGTACGAGCAGTACTTC. Translating it yields CARPHPGQEVGYEQYF.

This sequence joins TRBV11-3 and TRBJ2-2; D is unresolved. This CDR3 is 14 amino acids long. V dropped 0 bases and J dropped 6 bases, with 8 bases sitting between them. CDR1 is SGHNT and CDR2 is YENEEA in the germline V gene. DNA of the CDR3: TGTGCCAGCAGCTTAGATAGGCTAGCCGGGGAGCTGTTTTTT. Translation: CASSLDRLAGELFF.

The CDR3 region is CAISGGRGTTDTQYF. DNA for the CDR3: TGTGCCATCAGTGGAGGGCGCGGGACGACAGATACGCAGTATTTT. The J gene is TRBJ2-3, the V gene TRBV10-3; TRBD2 is a possible D gene (6 bases). Germline V CDR1 and CDR2: ENHRY, SYGVKD. This CDR3 is built from 15 residues. Trimming took off 4 bases at V and 3 bases at J, with 14 bases between the two ends.

V usage is TRBV6-1 and J usage is TRBJ2-7; tentatively, D is TRBD1 (5 bases). CDR1 and CDR2 (germline): MNHNS, SASEGT. CDR3 size: 13 residues. Trimming pared 4 bases from V and 5 bases from J, leaving 12 bases between. The chain's CDR3 is CASSAQGMNEQYF. CDR3 DNA: TGTGCCAGCAGTGCGCAGGGTATGAACGAGCAGTACTTC.

This chain links TRBV5-5 with TRBJ1-2; 7 bases match TRBD1. The CDR3 runs 15 residues. Germline lookup yields CDR1 SGHKS and CDR2 YYEKEE (reference sequence). The V gene end was trimmed by 4 bases and the J gene end by 5 bases; junction bases not matched to a gene: 11. CDR3 bases: TGTGCCAGCAGCCCCTCGACAGGGTGGGATTATGGCTACACCTTC. Its protein is CASSPSTGWDYGYTF.

The chain recombines TRBV18 with TRBJ1-1; TRBD1 is a possible D gene (6 bases). The CDR3 covers 16 residues. The V end was cut by 0 bases, the J end by 1 base, with 12 bases between. CDR1 is KGHSH and CDR2 is LQKENI in the germline V gene. This CDR3 reads CASSPPGALTNTEAFF. CDR3 coding DNA: TGTGCCAGCTCACCACCGGGGGCATTAACGAACACTGAAGCTTTCTTT.